This TCR beta chain came from a study of T cells in localized non-small cell lung cancer. Study outcomes and limitations: Of the tissues analyzed, uninvolved adjacent lung showed maximal T cell clonality, greater than tumor. Adjacent lung exhibited a median of 57 among the 100 most abundant tumor clones.

Using immunoSEQ multiplex PCR, the repertoire was profiled, and TCRdb retains in-frame clones only, with some absent. The table lists under 40,000 clones, roughly four fifths of them singletons, with approximately 15% in the top ten. As to this clone: Antigen: not known.

The material was peripheral blood, obtained before any cancer treatment. The clonotype was recovered from a male donor aged 60 or over with stage III squamous cell lung carcinoma.

The CDR3 region is CAFSRSRGDPGTGELFF. DNA of the CDR3: TGTGCCTTCTCCCGGTCGCGGGGGGATCCCGGCACCGGGGAGCTGTTTTTT. The chain uses TRBV30 and TRBJ2-2, with 8 bases identical to TRBD2. CDR3 length: 17 residues. V shed 7 bases and J 4 bases; nucleotides not matched to a gene: 17. Per the germline V gene, CDR1 is GTSNPN and CDR2 is SVGIG (reference sequence).